The 22 T cell receptor beta chains reported below all come from one sample, sequenced in a study of blood T cell repertoires in COVID-19. The protocol was immunoSEQ multiplex PCR, while the TCRdb copy is restricted to in-frame clones and leaves out a portion. The repertoire consists of roughly 120,000 clones, with 60% to 85% occurring once and the leading ten covering under 1%. The sample was peripheral blood. The receptor source for this set is a human donor with acute or convalescent COVID-19. The donor label of this sample is uncertain.

The V call is TRBV18, the J call TRBJ2-3; TRBD1 agrees at 9 bases. J lost 2 bases, V lost 2 bases, and 2 bases had no gene match. Germline V gives CDR1 KGHSH, CDR2 LQKENI. This CDR3 is 15 amino acids long. The CDR3 protein is CASSPIQGATDTQYF. The CDR3 nucleotides are TGTGCCAGCTCACCAATACAGGGGGCCACAGATACGCAGTATTTT.

Concerning this clone itself: This sample includes further DNA sequences coding for the same CDR3. V is TRBV5-1 and J is TRBJ1-2; D gene unclear. V lost 0 bases and J 0 bases, leaving 3 bases between the germline ends. Germline V lookup: CDR1 SGHRS, CDR2 YFSETQ. The CDR3 spans 13 residues. The chain's CDR3 is CASSLDTNYGYTF. The CDR3 nucleotides read TGCGCCAGCAGCTTGGACACTAACTATGGCTACACCTTC.

The V call is TRBV19, the J call TRBJ1-1, with D possibly TRBD1 on 6 matching bases. The germline CDR1 and CDR2 sequences are LNHDA and SQIVND (reference sequence). This CDR3 contains 14 residues. Trimming took off 6 bases at V and 4 bases at J, with 15 bases between the two ends. CDR3 region: CASSGGRGGTEAFF. In DNA, the CDR3 is TGTGCCAGTAGCGGGGGGCGCGGGGGCACTGAAGCTTTCTTT.

This chain joins TRBV5-1 and TRBJ1-3; tentative D call: TRBD1 (5 bases). CDR3 length: 15 residues. V dropped 4 bases and J dropped 3 bases, with 14 bases sitting between them. Germline assignment: CDR1 SGHRS and CDR2 YFSETQ. The CDR3 nucleotides read TGCGCCAGCAGCGAGGAGGGGCGTTATGGAAACACCATATATTTT. Protein product: CASSEEGRYGNTIYF.

V usage is TRBV29-1 and J usage is TRBJ2-1; 9 positions agree with TRBD1. The CDR3 runs 12 residues. Unmatched junction bases numbered 7, after V lost 8 bases and J lost 8 bases. CDR1 SQVTM and CDR2 ANQGSEA come from the germline V gene. The DNA of the CDR3 is TGCAGCCACGGGGACAGGGTGGATGAGCAGTTCTTC. Its translation is CSHGDRVDEQFF.

J is TRBJ2-5 and V is TRBV4-1, with TRBD1 matching 10 bases. This CDR3 contains 15 residues. Germline CDR1 reads MGHRA; CDR2 reads YSYEKL. The V and J ends lost 6 bases and 3 bases, in that order; junction bases with no gene match: 7. The chain's CDR3 is CASSRTGTGEETQYF. CDR3 DNA sequence: TGCGCCAGCAGTCGGACCGGGACAGGGGAAGAGACCCAGTACTTC.

The V call is TRBV30, the J call TRBJ2-3, with 8 bases aligning to TRBD2. This CDR3 contains 15 residues. CDR1 is GTSNPN, CDR2 SVGIG, per germline (reference sequence). V was pared by 2 bases and J by 7 bases, with 11 bases of the junction left unmatched. CDR3 region: CAWSNGGAGAYTQYF. The CDR3 nucleotides are TGTGCCTGGAGTAACGGGGGAGCGGGGGCCTATACGCAGTATTTT.

This chain connects TRBV2 to TRBJ1-2, with D possibly being TRBD1 (6 bases). The CDR3 is 12 residues long. CDR1 and CDR2 from the germline V gene are SNHLY and FYNNEI. The germline V and J ends were trimmed by 6 bases and 4 bases, with 9 bases remaining between them. The CDR3 region has the DNA TGTGCCAGCAGGGGGACATTCTATGGCTACACCTTC. Protein: CASRGTFYGYTF.

This clone was detected a few times. The V call is TRBV18, the J call TRBJ1-3; D remains unclear. CDR3 size: 14 residues. V lost 1 base and J 7 bases, leaving 11 bases between the germline ends. Germline V lookup: CDR1 KGHSH, CDR2 LQKENI. In DNA, the CDR3 is TGTGCCAGCTCACCACTACCAGGCCTGAACACCATATATTTT. The encoded protein is CASSPLPGLNTIYF.

This chain joins TRBV12-5 and TRBJ2-1; D possibly corresponds to TRBD2 (6 bases). Germline V CDR1 and CDR2: LGHNT, FRNRAP. V shed 4 bases and J shed 9 bases, with 19 bases lying between them. The CDR3 extends over 15 amino acids. CDR3 coding DNA: TGTGCTAGTGGTTGGGGGGATACCCCCCGTCCTGAGCAGTTCTTC. Translation: CASGWGDTPRPEQFF.

The chain couples TRBV27 to TRBJ2-4, with D maybe TRBD2 (5 bases). The germline CDR1 and CDR2 sequences are MNHEY and SMNVEV (reference sequence). V lost 5 bases, J lost 6 bases, and 14 bases lay in between. The CDR3 is made up of 14 amino acids. The CDR3 DNA is TGTGCCAGCAGTCGACCCGGAGGATCAAACATTCAGTACTTC. Protein sequence: CASSRPGGSNIQYF.

V gene TRBV7-6 combines with J gene TRBJ2-3; 8 bases agree with TRBD2. V lost 8 bases to trimming and J lost 4 bases; unmatched junction nucleotides: 8. Germline V gives CDR1 SGHVS, CDR2 FNYEAQ. The CDR3 sequence is 14 residues long. The CDR3 DNA follows: TGTGCCAGCCGCGGGGGGCAGGGCCCAGATACGCAGTATTTT. Translation gives CASRGGQGPDTQYF.

The chain carries TRBV13 and TRBJ2-6; the D gene is possibly TRBD2 (7 bases). The CDR3 is made up of 19 amino acids. V lost 3 bases to trimming and J lost 0 bases, with 18 bases between them. CDR1 PRHDT and CDR2 FYEKMQ come from the germline V gene (reference sequence). As DNA, the CDR3 is TGTGCCAGCAGCTTGACATTGGGGGGGCGGAGCTCTGGGGCCAACGTCCTGACTTTC. The encoded protein is CASSLTLGGRSSGANVLTF.

The chain combines TRBV19 with TRBJ2-5; TRBD2 aligns across 7 bases. Trimming at V came to 4 bases and at J to 4 bases, leaving 6 bases not matched to a gene. Germline V lookup: CDR1 LNHDA, CDR2 SQIVND (reference sequence). CDR3 length: 14 amino acids. The CDR3 nucleotides are TGTGCCAGTAGTACAACAGGCGGGGGAGAGACCCAGTACTTC. This sequence encodes CASSTTGGGETQYF.

This clone was counted ten times or more. V is TRBV18 and J is TRBJ2-2, with 7 bases identical to TRBD2. V dropped 1 base and J dropped 4; count of bases not matched to a gene: 6. CDR1 and CDR2 from the germline V gene are KGHSH and LQKENI. The CDR3 is made up of 16 amino acids. The chain's CDR3 is CASSPREGIVTGELFF. CDR3 bases: TGTGCCAGCTCACCACGGGAGGGTATCGTCACCGGGGAGCTGTTTTTT.

This chain joins TRBV5-6 and TRBJ1-4; tentative D call: TRBD1 (5 bases). The germline gives CDR1 SGHDT, CDR2 YYEEEE. CDR3 length: 15 amino acids. Trimming removed 4 bases at V and 4 bases at J, with 14 bases between. As DNA, the CDR3 is TGTGCCAGCAGCCCTAGGGGCGGTTATAATGAAAAACTGTTTTTT. Its translation is CASSPRGGYNEKLFF.

CDR3 DNA sequence: TGTGCCAGCAGCCCCTTCGAAAAGGGGGCGGTTGAAGCTTTCTTT. Translated: CASSPFEKGAVEAFF. V gene TRBV11-2 combines with J gene TRBJ1-1; TRBD1 aligns across 7 bases. The CDR3 has 15 amino acids. Germline CDR1 and CDR2: SGHAT and FQNNGV. The J segment lost 7 bases and the V segment lost 5 bases, leaving 13 bases of the junction unmatched.

The chain couples TRBV19 to TRBJ2-3, with TRBD1 identical over 7 bases. V was pared by 3 bases and J by 2 bases, with 5 bases of the junction left unmatched. The germline gives CDR1 LNHDA, CDR2 SQIVND (reference sequence). The CDR3 sequence is 15 residues long. DNA of the CDR3: TGTGCCAGTAGTATTAGGGGACAGAACACAGATACGCAGTATTTT. Its translation is CASSIRGQNTDTQYF.

There are a few counts of this clone. The chain is built from TRBV19 and TRBJ1-5; D is unclear. The CDR3 runs to 15 residues. Germline V gene lookup returns CDR1 LNHDA and CDR2 SQIVND (reference sequence). Between the trimmed V and J ends, which lost 3 bases and 6 bases, there was a span of 15 bases. CDR3 in DNA: TGTGCCAGTAGTATTCTAGTAGTAGGGAGTCAGCCCCAGCATTTT. This sequence encodes CASSILVVGSQPQHF.

The chain employs TRBV5-1 and TRBJ2-3, with TRBD2 matching over 7 bases. CDR1 is SGHRS, CDR2 YFSETQ, per germline. With 4 bases clipped from V and 5 bases from J, the junction kept 4 bases outside the gene matches. CDR3 length equals 13 residues. The CDR3 is CASSPGGGDTQYF. CDR3 nucleotides: TGCGCCAGCAGCCCGGGCGGGGGAGATACGCAGTATTTT.

The chain employs TRBV6-2 or TRBV6-3 and TRBJ2-5; TRBD1 aligns across 9 bases. CDR3 size: 16 residues. Germline CDR1 and CDR2: MNHEY and SVGEGT. Trimming cost V 5 bases and J 4 bases; bases outside gene matches: 11. CDR3 in DNA: TGTGCCAGCAGTCTGACACCGGGACAGGGAAGAGAGACCCAGTACTTC. It codes for CASSLTPGQGRETQYF.

The chain has TRBV4-1 and TRBJ2-1; TRBD2 matches 12 bases. CDR1 is MGHRA and CDR2 is YSYEKL in the germline V gene. The CDR3 is made up of 16 amino acids. With 1 base clipped from V and 4 bases from J, the junction kept 2 bases outside the gene matches. In nucleotides, the CDR3 is TGCGCCAGCAGCCAAGGGGGACTAGCGGGTTACAATGAGCAGTTCTTC. Amino acids: CASSQGGLAGYNEQFF.